Listed below are T cell receptor beta chains from one sample, sequenced in a study of a mutant IDH1 vaccine in newly diagnosed glioma. Sequencing used immunoSEQ multiplex PCR; TCRdb keeps in-frame clones, though not all of them. The sample includes some 120,000 clones, about 80% of them seen just once. Antigen specificity for these receptors is unknown. The material was PBMCs, obtained from a glioma patient whose treatment included an IDH1 peptide vaccine. The receptors originated from a middle-aged man with glioma. Both conserved end residues are part of each CDR3. The D gene is left open where the match is weak. For some rows the clone size is stated as once, few or many, or as a class when expanded; others skip it.

j_gene	abundance	d_gene	len	v_gene	CDR3aa	CDR3nt
TRBJ1-1	.	.	11	TRBV29-1	CSVELYGEAFF	TGCAGCGTTGAGCTATACGGCGAGGCTTTCTTT
TRBJ2-1	.	TRBD1	16	TRBV10-1	CASSNRGFPSYNEQFF	TGCGCCAGCAGTAACAGGGGATTTCCCTCCTACAATGAGCAGTTCTTC
TRBJ2-7	.	.	11	TRBV2	CASSEGPKQYF	TGTGCCAGCAGTGAGGGCCCCAAGCAGTACTTC
TRBJ1-1	.	.	13	TRBV25-1	CASSLRLNTEAFF	TGTGCCAGCAGTCTCAGACTGAACACTGAAGCTTTCTTT
TRBJ1-4	.	TRBD1	14	TRBV7-6	CASSSGTGVEKLFF	TGTGCCAGCAGCTCCGGGACAGGGGTTGAAAAACTGTTTTTT
TRBJ2-7	.	TRBD2	14	TRBV30	CACSDGGKIYEQYF	TGTGCCTGTTCGGACGGGGGGAAAATCTACGAGCAGTACTTC
TRBJ2-3	.	.	16	TRBV28	CASSPLGHSVKDTQYF	TGTGCCAGCAGTCCCCTGGGGCACTCGGTGAAAGATACGCAGTATTTT
TRBJ2-1	.	TRBD2	17	TRBV19	CASSWTSGRAGHGEQFF	TGTGCCAGTAGCTGGACTAGCGGGAGGGCCGGTCACGGTGAGCAGTTCTTC
TRBJ2-7	.	TRBD2	16	TRBV9	CASSARVGGRTDEQYF	TGTGCCAGCAGCGCCAGGGTTGGCGGGAGGACGGACGAGCAGTACTTC
TRBJ2-3	.	.	12	TRBV11-2	CASSQGKDTQYF	TGTGCCAGCAGCCAGGGTAAGGATACGCAGTATTTT
TRBJ2-1	few	TRBD2	15	TRBV2	CASSPIAGGHNEQFF	TGTGCCAGCAGTCCAATAGCGGGGGGGCACAATGAGCAGTTCTTC
TRBJ1-4	.	.	14	TRBV7-2	CASSSHGVNEKLFF	TGTGCCAGCAGCTCCCACGGGGTTAATGAAAAACTGTTTTTT
TRBJ2-3	.	TRBD2	16	TRBV6-5	CASSSPGTSGRDTQYF	TGTGCCAGCAGTTCCCCAGGGACTAGCGGGAGAGATACGCAGTATTTT
TRBJ1-1	few	.	13	TRBV5-1	CASSYEVGTEAFF	TGCGCCAGCAGCTACGAGGTAGGAACTGAAGCTTTCTTT
TRBJ2-1	.	TRBD1	18	TRBV19	CASSTFKTGQGAYNEQFF	TGTGCCAGTAGTACCTTCAAGACTGGACAGGGGGCGTACAATGAGCAGTTCTTC
TRBJ2-1	.	TRBD1	16	TRBV27	CASSPKPRTGRNEQFF	TGTGCCAGCAGTCCTAAGCCCCGGACAGGGCGTAATGAGCAGTTCTTC
TRBJ1-5	.	TRBD1	15	TRBV2	CASNLGQSSNQPQHF	TGTGCCAGCAACCTGGGACAGTCGAGCAATCAGCCCCAGCATTTT
TRBJ1-4	once	.	14	TRBV6-5	CASSGGETNEKLFF	TGTGCCAGCAGCGGGGGCGAAACTAATGAAAAACTGTTTTTT
TRBJ2-3	.	TRBD2	18	TRBV5-1	CASSSKYRTSDRRGTQYF	TGCGCCAGCAGCTCAAAATACAGGACTAGCGATAGGCGTGGTACGCAGTATTTT
TRBJ1-3	.	TRBD1	15	TRBV9	CASSVALGQGDTIYF	TGTGCCAGCAGCGTAGCTTTGGGACAGGGGGACACCATATATTTT
TRBJ2-3	once	TRBD1	13	TRBV10-3	CATLTGGTDTQYF	TGTGCCACCCTGACAGGGGGAACAGATACGCAGTATTTT
TRBJ2-3	.	TRBD2	16	TRBV19	CASSGGTSGRHDTQYF	TGTGCCAGTAGTGGGGGGACTAGCGGTAGGCACGATACGCAGTATTTT
TRBJ2-1	.	.	12	TRBV7-3	CASSPPAGEQFF	TGTGCCAGCAGCCCCCCGGCCGGTGAGCAGTTCTTC